The 8 T cell receptor beta chains below all came from one sample that was sequenced in a study of cytotoxic CD8 clonotypes in ibrutinib-treated CLL. TCRdb's table, derived via immunoSEQ multiplex PCR, lists solely in-frame clones and lacks some. The repertoire has 100,000 or so clones, 58% of them found once; the top ten carry about 40%. The sequenced sample was PBMCs, obtained after 24 months of ibrutinib treatment. Receptors originate from a human donor with chronic lymphocytic leukemia.

This chain joins TRBV29-1 and TRBJ2-1; unclear D gene. The V end was cut by 4 bases, the J end by 6 bases, with 13 bases between. The CDR3 contains 13 residues. The germline V gene has CDR1 SQVTM and CDR2 ANQGSEA. Written as DNA, the CDR3 is TGCAGCGTTGTGACCGACCAAACCAATGAGCAGTTCTTC. This translates into CSVVTDQTNEQFF.

The chain carries TRBV11-1 and TRBJ2-3; D is unresolved. The CDR3 has 13 residues. Trimming cost V 4 bases and J 4 bases, with 9 bases left between them. CDR1 is SGHAT and CDR2 is FQDESV in the germline V gene (reference sequence). DNA of the CDR3: TGTGCCAGCAGCTCAGGCTCTGCAGATACGCAGTATTTT. Protein sequence: CASSSGSADTQYF.

The V call is TRBV6-6, the J call TRBJ1-2, with TRBD1 identical over 7 bases. Germline V gene sequence: CDR1 MNHNY, CDR2 SVGAGI (reference sequence). J lost 4 bases, V lost 2 bases, and 4 bases had no gene match. The CDR3 consists of 14 residues. Here the CDR3 reads CASSYTAGGYGYTF. The CDR3 DNA reads as TGTGCCAGCAGTTACACGGCAGGGGGCTATGGCTACACCTTC.

This clone showed up just a few times. Sequence at one end of the junction differs from germline and may be a read error. The chain has TRBV7-7 and TRBJ2-3; 9 bases are a match to TRBD1. The germline gives CDR1 SSHAT, CDR2 FNYEAQ (reference sequence). This CDR3 region has 15 residues. The CDR3 coding sequence is TGTGCTAGCAGTATGACAGGGGGGAGCACAGATACGCAGTATTTT. It yields the protein CASSMTGGSTDTQYF. Drawing the rest from reference TRBV7-7 and TRBJ2-3, the complete variable domain is GAGVSQSPRYKVTKRGQDVTLRCDPISSHATLYWYQQALGQGPEFLTYFNYEAQPDKSGLPSDRFSAERPEGSISTLTIQRTEQRDSAMYRCASSMTGGSTDTQYFGPGTRLTVL.

The chain combines TRBV11-3 with TRBJ2-3, with 8 nucleotides matching TRBD1. The germline V gene has CDR1 SGHNT and CDR2 YENEEA. This CDR3 spans 15 amino acids. J lost 3 bases, V lost 5 bases, and 7 bases had no gene match. CDR3 in DNA: TGTGCCAGCAGCAGCCTGCGGACAGGGACAGATACGCAGTATTTT. Translation: CASSSLRTGTDTQYF.

V and J are TRBV11-2 and TRBJ2-5; 10 bases fit TRBD2. The CDR3 extends over 17 amino acids. Germline-derived CDR1 and CDR2 are SGHAT and FQNNGV. Trimming at V came to 2 bases and at J to 2 bases, leaving 8 bases not matched to a gene. The CDR3 coding sequence is TGTGCCAGCAGCTTACAGGCGGCTAGCGGGGGTCAAGAGACCCAGTACTTC. Protein sequence: CASSLQAASGGQETQYF.

This clone has a single count. The chain joins TRBV7-2 to TRBJ2-1; possible D gene TRBD2, 6 bases. CDR1 and CDR2 (germline): SGHTA, FQGNSA. The CDR3 contains 16 residues. Between the trimmed V and J ends, which lost 5 bases and 3 bases, there was a span of 17 bases. The chain's CDR3 is CASSKRPGTGYNEQFF. In DNA, the CDR3 is TGTGCCAGCAGCAAAAGACCCGGGACTGGCTACAATGAGCAGTTCTTC. The full variable domain, completed using reference TRBV7-2 and TRBJ2-1, is GAGVSQSPSNKVTEKGKDVELRCDPISGHTALYWYRQSLGQGLEFLIYFQGNSAPDKSGLPSDRFSAERTGGSVSTLTIQRTQQEDSAVYLCASSKRPGTGYNEQFFGPGTRLTVL.

Many counts were recorded for this clone. The chain links TRBV2 to TRBJ1-2; D perhaps matches TRBD1 (6 bases). Germline CDR1 and CDR2: SNHLY and FYNNEI. The V end lost 3 bases, the J end lost 4 bases, and 9 bases lay between the germline ends. The CDR3 has 13 residues. CDR3: CASSDGQSYGYTF. CDR3 coding DNA: TGTGCCAGCAGTGATGGACAGAGCTATGGCTACACCTTC.